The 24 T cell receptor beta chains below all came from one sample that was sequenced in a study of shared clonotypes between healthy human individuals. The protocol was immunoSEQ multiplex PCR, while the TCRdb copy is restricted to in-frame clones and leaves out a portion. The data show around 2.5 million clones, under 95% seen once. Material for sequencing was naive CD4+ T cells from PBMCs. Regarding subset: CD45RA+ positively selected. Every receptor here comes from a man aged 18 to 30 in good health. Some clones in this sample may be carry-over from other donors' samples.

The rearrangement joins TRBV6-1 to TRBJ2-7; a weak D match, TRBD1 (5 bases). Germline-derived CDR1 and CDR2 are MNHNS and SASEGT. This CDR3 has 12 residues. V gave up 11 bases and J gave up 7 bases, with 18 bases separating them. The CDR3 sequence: CALGDRAWEQYF. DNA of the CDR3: TGTGCCTTGGGTGACAGAGCGTGGGAGCAGTACTTC.

In DNA form, the CDR3 reads TGTGCCAGCTCACCACCGAGGCCTTCGACAGACGGTGAAAAACTGTTTTTT. Its protein is CASSPPRPSTDGEKLFF. The V gene is TRBV18, the J gene TRBJ1-4; perhaps TRBD1 as D (5 bases). CDR1 is KGHSH, CDR2 LQKENI, per germline. Trimming took 0 bases from V and 7 from J, leaving 18 bases between them. This CDR3 spans 17 amino acids.

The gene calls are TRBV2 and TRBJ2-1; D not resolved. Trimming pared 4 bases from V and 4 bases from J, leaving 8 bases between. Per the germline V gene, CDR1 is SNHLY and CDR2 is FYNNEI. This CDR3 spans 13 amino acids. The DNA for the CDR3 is TGTGCCAGCAGTGTTGGGCAGTACAATGAGCAGTTCTTC. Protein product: CASSVGQYNEQFF.

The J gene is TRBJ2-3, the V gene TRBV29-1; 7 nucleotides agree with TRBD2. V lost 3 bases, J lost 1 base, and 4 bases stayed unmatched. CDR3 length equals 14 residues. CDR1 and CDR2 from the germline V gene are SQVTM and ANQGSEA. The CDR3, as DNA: TGCAGCGTTGAGCCTAGCGGACGCACAGATACGCAGTATTTT. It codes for CSVEPSGRTDTQYF.

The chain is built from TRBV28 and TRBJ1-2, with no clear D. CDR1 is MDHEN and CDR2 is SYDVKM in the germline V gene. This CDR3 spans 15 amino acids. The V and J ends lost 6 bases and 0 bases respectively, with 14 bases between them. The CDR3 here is CASSSIRTTNYGYTF. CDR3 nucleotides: TGTGCCAGCAGCAGCATACGGACTACTAACTATGGCTACACCTTC.

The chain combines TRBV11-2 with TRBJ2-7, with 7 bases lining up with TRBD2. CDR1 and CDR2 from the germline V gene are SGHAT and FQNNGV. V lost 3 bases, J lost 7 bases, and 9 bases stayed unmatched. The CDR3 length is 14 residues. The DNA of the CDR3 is TGTGCCAGCAGCTTGCGACTAGCCTCGTGGGAGCAGTACTTC. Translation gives CASSLRLASWEQYF.

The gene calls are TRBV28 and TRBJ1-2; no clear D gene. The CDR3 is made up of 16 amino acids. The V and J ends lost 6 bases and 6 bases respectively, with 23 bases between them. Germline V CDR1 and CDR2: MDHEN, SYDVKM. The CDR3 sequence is CASSRSGITTGDGYTF. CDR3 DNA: TGTGCCAGCAGCCGATCCGGGATAACAACCGGGGATGGCTACACCTTC.

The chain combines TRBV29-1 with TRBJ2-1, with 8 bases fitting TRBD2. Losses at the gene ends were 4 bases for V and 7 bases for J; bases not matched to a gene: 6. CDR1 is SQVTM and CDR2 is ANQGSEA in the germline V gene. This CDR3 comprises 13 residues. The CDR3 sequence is CSVVGSGRNEQFF. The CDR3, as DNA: TGCAGCGTTGTCGGAAGCGGGAGAAATGAGCAGTTCTTC.

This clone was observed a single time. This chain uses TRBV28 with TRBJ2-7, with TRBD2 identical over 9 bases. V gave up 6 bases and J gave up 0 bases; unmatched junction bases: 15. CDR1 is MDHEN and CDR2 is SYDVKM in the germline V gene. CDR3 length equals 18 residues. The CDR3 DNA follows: TGTGCCAGCAGCACGAGTAGCGGGAGTAAAAAGGACTCCTACGAGCAGTACTTC. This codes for CASSTSSGSKKDSYEQYF.

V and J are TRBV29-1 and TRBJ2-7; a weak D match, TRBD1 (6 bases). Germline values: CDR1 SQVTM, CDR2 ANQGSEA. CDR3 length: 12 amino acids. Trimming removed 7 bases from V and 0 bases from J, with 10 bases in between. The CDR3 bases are TGCAGCGGCCGGGACAACTCCTACGAGCAGTACTTC. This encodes CSGRDNSYEQYF.

The CDR3 nucleotides read TGTGCCAGTAGCGCCGGGACAGGGCACACTGAAGCTTTCTTT. It yields the protein CASSAGTGHTEAFF. The genes are TRBV19 and TRBJ1-1; 9 bases map to TRBD1. The CDR3 spans 14 residues. The germline V gene encodes CDR1 LNHDA and CDR2 SQIVND (reference sequence). V shed 6 bases and J 3 bases; nucleotides not matched to a gene: 5.

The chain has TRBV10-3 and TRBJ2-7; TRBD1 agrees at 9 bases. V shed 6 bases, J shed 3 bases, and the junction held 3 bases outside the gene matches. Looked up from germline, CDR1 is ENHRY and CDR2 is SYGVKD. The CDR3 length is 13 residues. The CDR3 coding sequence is TGTGCCATCAGGGGGACAGGGATCTACGAGCAGTACTTC. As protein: CAIRGTGIYEQYF.

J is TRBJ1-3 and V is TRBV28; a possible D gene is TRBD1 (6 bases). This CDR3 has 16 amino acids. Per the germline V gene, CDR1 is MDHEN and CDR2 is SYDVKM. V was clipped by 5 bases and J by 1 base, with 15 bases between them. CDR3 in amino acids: CASSLLDRISGNTIYF. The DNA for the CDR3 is TGTGCCAGCAGTCTCCTTGACAGGATATCTGGAAACACCATATATTTT.

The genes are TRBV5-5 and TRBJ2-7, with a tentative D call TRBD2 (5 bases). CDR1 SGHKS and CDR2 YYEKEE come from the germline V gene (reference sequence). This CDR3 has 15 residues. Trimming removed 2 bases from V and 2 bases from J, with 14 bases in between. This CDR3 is CASSFGGTPTYEQYF. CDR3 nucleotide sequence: TGTGCCAGCAGCTTTGGAGGAACTCCTACCTACGAGCAGTACTTC.

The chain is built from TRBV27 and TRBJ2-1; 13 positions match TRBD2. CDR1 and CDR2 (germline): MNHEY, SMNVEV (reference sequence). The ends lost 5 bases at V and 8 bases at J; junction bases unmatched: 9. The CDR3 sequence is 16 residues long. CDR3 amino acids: CASSPWTSGRFYEQFF. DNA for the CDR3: TGTGCCAGCAGTCCCTGGACTAGCGGGAGATTCTATGAGCAGTTCTTC.

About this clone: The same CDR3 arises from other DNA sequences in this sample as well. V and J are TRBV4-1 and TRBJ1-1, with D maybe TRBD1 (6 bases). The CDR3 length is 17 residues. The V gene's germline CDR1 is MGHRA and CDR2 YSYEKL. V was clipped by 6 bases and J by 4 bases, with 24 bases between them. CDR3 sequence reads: CASSRRDTTTGATEAFF. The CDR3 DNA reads TGCGCCAGCAGTCGCCGGGACACCACAACGGGGGCCACTGAAGCTTTCTTT.

The CDR3 spells CASSVMGQDLYNEQFF. CDR3 DNA: TGTGCCAGCAGCGTAATGGGACAGGACCTCTACAATGAGCAGTTCTTC. V usage is TRBV9 and J usage is TRBJ2-1; the match to TRBD1 covers 8 bases. The CDR3 sequence is 16 residues long. J gave up 3 bases and V 1 base, and 6 bases lay outside the gene matches. In germline, CDR1 is SGDLS, CDR2 YYNGEE.

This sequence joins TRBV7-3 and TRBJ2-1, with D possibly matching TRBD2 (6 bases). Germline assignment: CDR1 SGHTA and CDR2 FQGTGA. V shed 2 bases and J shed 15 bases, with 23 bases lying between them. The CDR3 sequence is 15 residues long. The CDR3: CASSLFTGPGTVWFF. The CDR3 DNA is TGTGCCAGCAGCTTATTTACCGGGCCCGGGACTGTATGGTTCTTC.

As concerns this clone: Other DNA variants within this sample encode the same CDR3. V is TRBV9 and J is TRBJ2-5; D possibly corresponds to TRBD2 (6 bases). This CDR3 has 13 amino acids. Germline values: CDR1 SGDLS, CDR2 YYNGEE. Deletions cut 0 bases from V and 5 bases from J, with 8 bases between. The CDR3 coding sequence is TGTGCCAGCAGCGTAGGACTAGGGGAGACCCAGTACTTC. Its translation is CASSVGLGETQYF. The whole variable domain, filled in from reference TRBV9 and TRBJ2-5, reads DSGVTQTPKHLITATGQRVTLRCSPRSGDLSVYWYQQSLDQGLQFLIQYYNGEERAKGNILERFSAQQFPDLHSELNLSSLELGDSALYFCASSVGLGETQYFGPGTRLLVL.

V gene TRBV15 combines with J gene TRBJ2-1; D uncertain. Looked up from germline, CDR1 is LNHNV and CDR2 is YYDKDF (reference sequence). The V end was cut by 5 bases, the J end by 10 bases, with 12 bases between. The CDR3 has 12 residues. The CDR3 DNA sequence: TGTGCCACCAGCCCTGGATACGCCGAGCAGTTCTTC. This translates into CATSPGYAEQFF. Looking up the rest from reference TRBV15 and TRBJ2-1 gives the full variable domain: DAMVIQNPRYQVTQFGKPVTLSCSQTLNHNVMYWYQQKSSQAPKLLFHYYDKDFNNEADTPDNFQSRRPNTSFCFLDIRSPGLGDTAMYLCATSPGYAEQFFGPGTRLTVL.

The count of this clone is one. The CDR3 is CASSFGTSGGPPGELFF. CDR3 in DNA: TGTGCCAGCAGCTTTGGGACTAGCGGGGGGCCCCCCGGGGAGCTGTTTTTT. This chain connects TRBV7-9 to TRBJ2-2, with 15 bases aligning to TRBD2. This CDR3 is 17 amino acids long. V lost 3 bases to trimming and J lost 6 bases; unmatched junction nucleotides: 5. Germline CDR1 SEHNR, CDR2 FQNEAQ (reference sequence).

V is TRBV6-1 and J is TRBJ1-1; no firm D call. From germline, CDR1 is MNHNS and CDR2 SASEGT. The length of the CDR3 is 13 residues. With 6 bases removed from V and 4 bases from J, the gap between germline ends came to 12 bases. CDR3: CASSPRRGTEAFF. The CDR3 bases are TGTGCCAGCAGCCCTAGGCGGGGCACTGAAGCTTTCTTT.

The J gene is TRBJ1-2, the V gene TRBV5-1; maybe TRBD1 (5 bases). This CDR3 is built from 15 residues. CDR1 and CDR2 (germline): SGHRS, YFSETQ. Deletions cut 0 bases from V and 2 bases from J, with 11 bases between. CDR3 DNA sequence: TGCGCCAGCAGCTTGGATCCGACAGCAAACTATGGCTACACCTTC. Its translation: CASSLDPTANYGYTF.

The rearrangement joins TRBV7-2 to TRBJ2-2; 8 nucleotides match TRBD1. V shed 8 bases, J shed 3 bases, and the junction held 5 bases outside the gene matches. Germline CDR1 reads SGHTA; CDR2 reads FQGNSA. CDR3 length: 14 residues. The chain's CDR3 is CASLQGGDTGELFF. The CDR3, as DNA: TGTGCCAGCCTACAGGGGGGAGACACCGGGGAGCTGTTTTTT.